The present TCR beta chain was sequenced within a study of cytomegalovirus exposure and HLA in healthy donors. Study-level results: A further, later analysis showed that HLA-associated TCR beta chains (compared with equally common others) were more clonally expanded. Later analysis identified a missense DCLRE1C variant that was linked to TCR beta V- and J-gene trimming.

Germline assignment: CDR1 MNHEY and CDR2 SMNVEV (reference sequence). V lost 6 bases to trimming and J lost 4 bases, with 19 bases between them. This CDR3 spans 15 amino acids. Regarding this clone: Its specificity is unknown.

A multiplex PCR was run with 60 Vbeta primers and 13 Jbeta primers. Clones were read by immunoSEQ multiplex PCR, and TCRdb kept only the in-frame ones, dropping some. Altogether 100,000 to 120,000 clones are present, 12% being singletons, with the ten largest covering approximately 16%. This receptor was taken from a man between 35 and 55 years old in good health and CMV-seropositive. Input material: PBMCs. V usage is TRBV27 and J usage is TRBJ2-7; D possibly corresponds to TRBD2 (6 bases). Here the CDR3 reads CASRVEGALAYEQYF. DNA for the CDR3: TGTGCCAGCAGGGTTGAAGGGGCGCTAGCGTACGAGCAGTACTTC.